The rows below give T cell receptor beta chains drawn from one sample of a study of T cell changes during pregnancy in multiple sclerosis. Only in-frame clones appear in the TCRdb table, and some are missing; sequencing was by immunoSEQ multiplex PCR. The sample consists of about 68,000 clones, 92% of them appearing once. Sequencing was performed on peripheral blood, taken in the second trimester of pregnancy. The receptors were sampled from a female donor in good health, enrolled as a control in a pregnancy study. CDR3s include the opening cysteine and the closing phenylalanine or tryptophan. The D gene is left open where the match is weak. Size values are once, few and many counts, or a class for expanded clones, and some rows have none.

NA | TRBJ1-4 | NA | TRBV5-6 | CASSLGDTPKPFNEKLFF | TGTGCCAGCAGCCTCGGGGACACCCCGAAACCTTTTAATGAAAAACTGTTTTTT
NA | TRBJ2-2 | NA | TRBV28 | CASRLGAANTGELFF | TGTGCCAGCAGACTGGGGGCGGCGAACACCGGGGAGCTGTTTTTT
NA | TRBJ1-5 | NA | TRBV18 | CASSFGGQQPQHF | TGTGCCAGCTCATTTGGGGGCCAGCAGCCCCAGCATTTT
NA | TRBJ2-7 | TRBD2 | TRBV4-2 | CASSQDPRLAGDSYEQYF | TGTGCCAGCAGCCAAGATCCCCGACTAGCGGGGGATTCCTACGAGCAGTACTTC
few | TRBJ1-1 | TRBD1 | TRBV5-1 | CASSQTGGGSTEAFF | TGCGCCAGCAGCCAGACAGGGGGCGGGAGTACTGAAGCTTTCTTT
NA | TRBJ2-7 | TRBD2 | TRBV6-5 | CASSGSSGGGEQYF | TGTGCCAGCAGTGGGTCGTCGGGGGGGGGCGAGCAGTACTTC
NA | TRBJ2-7 | TRBD2 | TRBV5-8 | CASSVKIAGHYEQYF | TGTGCCAGCAGCGTCAAGATAGCGGGTCACTACGAGCAGTACTTC
NA | TRBJ2-1 | TRBD2 | TRBV10-2 | CASRLAEYNEQFF | TGCGCCAGCCGACTAGCGGAGTACAATGAGCAGTTCTTC
NA | TRBJ2-3 | TRBD2 | TRBV18 | CASSPGLAGLTDTQYF | TGTGCCAGCTCACCTGGGCTAGCGGGTCTCACAGATACGCAGTATTTT
NA | TRBJ2-7 | TRBD1 | TRBV6-5 | CASSQGVGGEQYF | TGTGCCAGCAGTCAGGGGGTAGGTGGAGAGCAGTACTTC
NA | TRBJ1-1 | NA | TRBV7-9 | CASSVTRSFTEAFF | TGTGCCAGCAGCGTCACGCGGTCTTTCACTGAAGCTTTCTTT
NA | TRBJ1-1 | TRBD1 | TRBV11-2 | CASSTAGQGRAFF | TGTGCCAGCAGCACCGCGGGACAGGGTCGGGCTTTCTTT
NA | TRBJ1-6 | TRBD1 | TRBV27 | CASSAGTGSSYNSPLHF | TGTGCCAGCAGTGCCGGGACAGGGAGCTCCTATAATTCACCCCTCCACTTT
once | TRBJ2-5 | TRBD1 | TRBV7-2 | CASSLGQAQETQYF | TGTGCCAGCAGCTTGGGACAGGCCCAAGAGACCCAGTACTTC
once | TRBJ1-1 | NA | TRBV28 | CASFSPGAVGEAFF | TGTGCCAGCTTCTCCCCAGGGGCGGTGGGTGAAGCTTTCTTT
NA | TRBJ1-1 | NA | TRBV19 | CASGRETSPEAFF | TGTGCCAGTGGACGGGAGACCTCGCCGGAAGCTTTCTTT
NA | TRBJ2-3 | NA | TRBV7-2 | CASSSRFTDTQYF | TGTGCCAGCAGCTCTCGTTTCACAGATACGCAGTATTTT
NA | TRBJ1-2 | TRBD1 | TRBV29-1 | CSVTRGVGEGYTF | TGCAGCGTCACCAGGGGGGTGGGAGAAGGCTACACCTTC
NA | TRBJ1-2 | TRBD1 | TRBV28 | CASSLPLGTGDYGYTF | TGTGCCAGCAGTTTACCTTTGGGGACAGGAGATTATGGCTACACCTTC
NA | TRBJ2-7 | NA | TRBV6-1 | CASSQTRGTEQYF | TGTGCCAGCAGCCAGACAAGGGGTACCGAGCAGTACTTC
NA | TRBJ2-7 | NA | TRBV2 | CASSSGSLVYEQYF | TGTGCCAGCAGTTCCGGGTCCCTAGTCTACGAGCAGTACTTC
NA | TRBJ1-2 | NA | TRBV7-9 | CASSSTEEANYGYTF | TGTGCCAGCAGCTCGACAGAGGAAGCTAACTATGGCTACACCTTC
NA | TRBJ1-4 | NA | TRBV5-8 | CASMLPRGNEKLFF | TGTGCCAGCATGCTTCCCCGGGGTAATGAAAAACTGTTTTTT
NA | TRBJ1-5 | NA | TRBV18 | CASSPQQGENQPQHF | TGTGCCAGCTCACCGCAACAGGGAGAGAATCAGCCCCAGCATTTT
NA | TRBJ2-3 | NA | TRBV19 | CASSRGGSTDTQYF | TGTGCCAGTAGTAGGGGCGGTAGCACAGATACGCAGTATTTT
NA | TRBJ1-3 | NA | TRBV19 | CASSILGGNSGNTIYF | TGTGCCAGTAGTATCCTCGGGGGAAACTCTGGAAACACCATATATTTT
NA | TRBJ2-6 | NA | TRBV5-1 | CASSLAGESGANVLTF | TGCGCCAGCAGCTTGGCCGGTGAGTCTGGGGCCAACGTCCTGACTTTC
once | TRBJ2-3 | TRBD1 | TRBV7-9 | CASSRGQGLTDTQYF | TGTGCCAGCAGCCGTGGACAGGGTCTCACAGATACGCAGTATTTT
once | TRBJ1-3 | TRBD1 | TRBV28 | CATQGAIGNTIYF | TGTGCCACCCAGGGGGCTATTGGAAACACCATATATTTT
NA | TRBJ2-1 | NA | TRBV18 | CASSPPSRNYNEQFF | TGTGCCAGCTCACCACCATCTAGAAATTACAATGAGCAGTTCTTC